The entry below describes one T cell receptor (beta chain). This sample stems from a study of blood T cell repertoires in COVID-19. Study-wide context: The cDNA or gDNA used as material had been derived from T cells, B-cell-depleted T cells, or PBMCs.

The protocol was immunoSEQ multiplex PCR, while the TCRdb copy is restricted to in-frame clones and leaves out a portion. The table shows around 190,000 clones, with roughly 79% occurring only once. The V gene end was trimmed by 10 bases and the J gene end by 5 bases; junction bases not matched to a gene: 7. Germline lookup yields CDR1 LNHDA and CDR2 SQIVND (reference sequence). The CDR3 runs to 13 residues. The genes are TRBV19 and TRBJ1-4; 7 bases are a match to TRBD1. The specimen sequenced was peripheral blood. The receptor's source is a woman aged 40 to 50 with COVID-19, enrolled during active disease. The CDR3: CATGGEANEKLFF. The CDR3 bases are TGTGCCACAGGGGGAGAAGCGAATGAAAAACTGTTTTTT. The entire variable domain, with the rest obtained from reference TRBV19 and TRBJ1-4, is as follows: DGGITQSPKYLFRKEGQNVTLSCEQNLNHDAMYWYRQDPGQGLRLIYYSQIVNDFQKGDIAEGYSVSREKKESFPLTVTSAQKNPTAFYLCATGGEANEKLFFGSGTQLSVL.